This T cell receptor beta chain originates from a study of OX40 agonist ivuxolimab in advanced cancers. About the study: One hepatocellular carcinoma and two cutaneous melanoma patients partially responded. Study conclusions and caveats: Partial responders treated at 0.1-3.0 mg/kg exhibited clonal expansion among the lowest measured. At 0.1 to 3.0 mg/kg and by week 6, CD4+ and CD8+ T cells in the blood had expanded clonally. Expanded clones were, on average, more numerous among CD8+ T cells than CD4+.

Some clones are missing from TCRdb's copy, which holds only in-frame ones; the method was immunoSEQ multiplex PCR. The sample includes about 38,000 clones, around 83% seen only once; the top ten take about 8.8%. Worth noting for this clone: Its matching antigen is unknown.

This CDR3 contains 14 residues. V was shortened by 5 bases and J by 2 bases, with 10 bases between the two germline ends. The germline gives CDR1 PRHDT, CDR2 FYEKMQ (reference sequence). Sample: CD4+ or CD8+ T cells sorted from blood, taken in a trial of the OX40 agonist ivuxolimab. The origin of this receptor is an adult with an advanced solid tumor such as melanoma, head and neck, liver or kidney cancer. The chain combines TRBV13 with TRBJ1-3; D might be TRBD1 (6 bases). The CDR3 bases are TGTGCCAGCAGCATCCGACAGGCTGGAAACACCATATATTTT. This encodes CASSIRQAGNTIYF. Full variable domain (rest looked up from reference TRBV13 and TRBJ1-3): AAGVIQSPRHLIKEKRETATLKCYPIPRHDTVYWYQQGPGQDPQFLISFYEKMQSDKGSIPDRFSAQQFSDYHSELNMSSLELGDSALYFCASSIRQAGNTIYFGEGSWLTVV.